Sequencing of this T cell receptor beta chain was carried out in a study of T-cell reconstitution after alpha-beta-depleted transplantation in children. In the case of this clonotype: Its antigen is not identified.

The CDR3 is made up of 19 amino acids. The V and J ends lost 0 bases and 1 base, in that order; junction bases with no gene match: 15. CDR1 and CDR2 from the germline V gene are DFQATT and SNEGSKA (reference sequence). Notes on the study in general: The study reportedly traced alpha-beta T cells about two months after transplant to several hundred expanded graft clones. A year had passed since transplant, and T-cell counts and diversity by then came mostly from newly produced T cells. It was surviving recipient T cells and thymic progenitors that gave some patients high TCRbeta diversity at day 60.

A library of TCRbeta sequences, prepared with unique molecular identifiers, was generated. Via MiXCR, TCRdb re-called the PCR reads, giving one row per CDR3 protein. The sample has around 440,000 distinct CDR3 sequences; about 10% are singletons. The rearrangement links TRBV20-1 to TRBJ2-5, with 9 bases fitting TRBD1. The material was PBMCs, obtained before TCRalphabeta/CD19-depleted stem cell transplant. The origin of this receptor is a child under 10 years old with inherited bone marrow failure, due to receive a stem cell transplant. The CDR3 DNA follows: TGCAGTGCTAGAGACCCGGACAGGGGCCACTTAAGAGGCCAAGAGACCCAGTACTTC. This sequence encodes CSARDPDRGHLRGQETQYF.